These T cell receptor beta chains were read from a single sample in a study of CD8+CD57+ T cells in acquired aplastic anemia. Each CDR3 protein is one row after TCRdb ran MiXCR on the reads. Of 200,000 to 250,000 distinct CDR3 sequences in the sample, 34% were seen once. The sample taken for sequencing was sorted CD4+, CD8+, or CD8+CD57+ T cells (not recorded which) from PBMCs. These receptors were collected from a human donor in good health, serving as a control. The CDR3 runs from the conserved cysteine through the conserved F or W. A D gene is named only where the DNA matches it firmly. Size is stated for part of the rows, as once, few or many counts, or as a class when the clone is expanded.

abundance	v_gene	d_gene	j_gene	CDR3aa	CDR3nt
few	TRBV15	TRBD1	TRBJ2-7	CASSDRGKHYEQYF	TGTGCCAGCAGCGACAGGGGAAAGCATTACGAGCAGTACTTC
many	TRBV2	-	TRBJ2-5	CASSPTGSPETQYF	TGTGCCAGCAGTCCGACCGGGTCGCCCGAGACCCAGTACTTC
-	TRBV15	-	TRBJ1-3	CATSRERNSGNTIYF	TGTGCCACCAGCAGAGAACGCAACTCTGGAAACACCATATATTTT
few	TRBV7-9	TRBD1	TRBJ1-1	CASSRTGYSEAFF	TGTGCCAGCAGCCGGACAGGGTATTCTGAAGCTTTCTTT
-	TRBV2	TRBD2	TRBJ2-1	CASRLSGGANEQFF	TGTGCCAGCAGGTTAAGCGGGGGGGCGAATGAGCAGTTCTTC
few	TRBV2	-	TRBJ2-5	CASSQYGQQQETQYF	TGTGCCAGCAGCCAATACGGACAGCAGCAAGAGACCCAGTACTTC
-	TRBV27	TRBD1	TRBJ1-1	CASSSDRVRRGDTEAFF	TGTGCCAGCAGTTCGGACAGGGTGAGGAGAGGGGACACTGAAGCTTTCTTT
-	TRBV5-1	TRBD1	TRBJ2-7	CASRIQGAKEQYF	TGCGCCAGTCGTATACAGGGGGCGAAAGAGCAGTACTTC
-	TRBV24-1	TRBD1	TRBJ2-3	CATQAPGQVSSTDTQYF	TGTGCCACCCAAGCCCCGGGACAGGTGTCTAGCACAGATACGCAGTATTTT
few	TRBV3-1	TRBD2	TRBJ2-5	CASSQWGLAGGRRQETQYF	TGTGCCAGCAGCCAATGGGGACTAGCGGGAGGACGTAGGCAAGAGACCCAGTACTTC
-	TRBV10-2	-	TRBJ1-1	CASRIRWNTEAFF	TGTGCCAGCAGGATCCGGTGGAACACTGAAGCTTTCTTT
many	TRBV10-3	-	TRBJ2-5	CAISVTGLYETQYF	TGTGCCATCAGTGTTACGGGTTTGTATGAGACCCAGTACTTC
-	TRBV20-1	-	TRBJ2-2	CGAMDWGNTGELFF	TGCGGCGCCATGGACTGGGGAAACACCGGGGAGCTGTTTTTT
-	TRBV12-3/TRBV12-4	-	TRBJ1-3	CASSSSGAGNTIYF	TGTGCCAGCAGTTCTTCAGGGGCCGGAAACACCATATATTTT
many	TRBV6-1	-	TRBJ2-3	CASSATGFSTDTQYF	TGTGCCAGCAGTGCAACAGGGTTTAGCACAGATACGCAGTATTTT
-	TRBV20-1	TRBD1	TRBJ2-7	CSARPGTGVDYEQYF	TGCAGTGCTAGACCTGGGACAGGGGTTGACTACGAGCAGTACTTC
few	TRBV7-2	-	TRBJ1-2	CASSLVGSNNYGYTF	TGTGCCAGCAGCTTAGTGGGGAGTAATAACTATGGCTACACCTTC
-	TRBV11-1	TRBD1	TRBJ2-7	CASSKGQGGLGYEQYF	TGTGCCAGCAGCAAGGGACAGGGGGGATTAGGTTACGAGCAGTACTTC
-	TRBV10-1	TRBD2	TRBJ2-2	CASSLGASGSVNTGELFF	TGCGCCAGCAGCTTGGGGGCTAGCGGGAGCGTCAACACCGGGGAGCTGTTTTTT
-	TRBV6-1	-	TRBJ2-1	CASSETRFEQFF	TGTGCCAGCAGTGAGACTAGATTTGAGCAGTTCTTC
-	TRBV6-1	-	TRBJ1-6	CASSPVSQISSSYNSPLHF	TGTGCCAGCAGCCCTGTTAGCCAGATTTCGAGCTCCTATAATTCACCCCTCCACTTT
-	TRBV24-1	TRBD1	TRBJ2-1	CATSESGTRTGNEQFF	TGTGCCACCAGTGAGTCAGGAACCCGGACAGGGAATGAGCAGTTCTTC
-	TRBV10-3	TRBD2	TRBJ2-7	CAISVGTIYEQYF	TGTGCCATCAGTGTGGGGACTATCTACGAGCAGTACTTC
many	TRBV9	TRBD1	TRBJ2-5	CASSTGTGDLGETQYF	TGTGCCAGCAGCACAGGGACAGGGGACCTAGGGGAGACCCAGTACTTC
many	TRBV12-3/TRBV12-4	-	TRBJ1-2	CASSPSGQLRDGYTF	TGTGCCAGCAGCCCAAGCGGACAGCTCAGAGATGGCTACACCTTC
-	TRBV2	TRBD1	TRBJ2-2	CASSKDRGIGELFF	TGTGCCAGCAGTAAGGACAGGGGGATAGGGGAGCTGTTTTTT
few	TRBV5-1	-	TRBJ2-5	CASSLLPGLRQTQYF	TGCGCCAGCAGCTTGTTACCGGGTTTAAGGCAGACCCAGTACTTC
-	TRBV11-2	TRBD2	TRBJ2-1	CASSSLAGGISNEQFF	TGTGCCAGCAGCTCCTTAGCGGGGGGGATTAGTAATGAGCAGTTCTTC
many	TRBV20-1	TRBD1	TRBJ1-2	CSATDRAYYGYTF	TGCAGTGCTACTGACAGGGCTTACTATGGCTACACCTTC
-	TRBV2	TRBD1	TRBJ1-2	CASSVGMGTGNGYTF	TGTGCCAGCAGTGTGGGGATGGGGACAGGGAATGGCTACACCTTC
many	TRBV7-6	-	TRBJ1-1	CASSPTLGGRRMNTEAFF	TGTGCCAGCAGCCCCACCCTGGGGGGCCGACGCATGAACACTGAAGCTTTCTTT
few	TRBV30	-	TRBJ1-5	CAWSLKAGIRATDNQPQHF	TGTGCCTGGAGTCTCAAGGCGGGGATCCGCGCAACGGACAATCAGCCCCAGCATTTT
-	TRBV24-1	TRBD1	TRBJ1-1	CATSENTGTGKAFF	TGTGCCACCAGTGAAAATACCGGGACAGGGAAAGCTTTCTTT
many	TRBV29-1	-	TRBJ1-2	CSVEVSYGYTF	TGCAGCGTTGAAGTGAGCTATGGCTACACCTTC
many	TRBV7-3	TRBD1	TRBJ1-2	CASSVSGGSGYTF	TGTGCCAGCAGCGTATCAGGGGGTAGTGGCTACACCTTC
many	TRBV11-2	-	TRBJ1-1	CASSFWAGNTEAFF	TGTGCCAGCAGCTTTTGGGCAGGGAACACTGAAGCTTTCTTT
many	TRBV5-1	-	TRBJ2-7	CASSLARAGPGEQYF	TGCGCCAGCAGCTTGGCCCGGGCCGGTCCAGGCGAGCAGTACTTC
many	TRBV29-1	TRBD2	TRBJ2-1	CSACIAGSSYNEQFF	TGCAGCGCTTGTATAGCGGGGAGCTCCTACAATGAGCAGTTCTTC
many	TRBV12-3/TRBV12-4	-	TRBJ1-2	CASSLSRVYGYTF	TGTGCCAGCAGTTTAAGCAGGGTGTATGGCTACACCTTC
many	TRBV7-2	-	TRBJ2-7	CASSFSTAEYEQYF	TGTGCCAGCAGCTTCTCTACAGCCGAGTACGAGCAGTACTTC
many	TRBV2	TRBD1	TRBJ1-1	CASGDRPNTEAFF	TGTGCCAGCGGGGACAGACCGAACACTGAAGCTTTCTTT
many	TRBV10-2	-	TRBJ1-2	CASSGGSYYGYTF	TGCGCCAGCAGTGGAGGAAGTTACTATGGCTACACCTTC
-	TRBV18	-	TRBJ1-2	CASSPGSTADYGYTF	TGTGCCAGCTCACCCGGATCGACAGCGGACTATGGCTACACCTTC
many	TRBV14	TRBD2	TRBJ2-5	CASSQGGRGEETQYF	TGTGCCAGCAGCCAAGGGGGTCGGGGGGAAGAGACCCAGTACTTC
many	TRBV7-9	-	TRBJ1-2	CASSLNPGPGYGYTF	TGTGCCAGCAGCTTAAACCCGGGACCGGGCTATGGCTACACCTTC
many	TRBV7-9	TRBD2	TRBJ2-1	CASSFLAGSYSGEQFF	TGTGCCAGCAGCTTCCTAGCGGGGAGCTATAGCGGTGAGCAGTTCTTC
few	TRBV12-3/TRBV12-4	-	TRBJ1-1	CASSFFPDRSGAFF	TGTGCCAGCAGTTTTTTTCCAGACCGAAGCGGAGCTTTCTTT
-	TRBV27	TRBD2	TRBJ2-7	CASKWGGDYTYEQYF	TGTGCCAGCAAGTGGGGGGGGGACTACACCTACGAGCAGTACTTC
many	TRBV24-1	-	TRBJ2-5	CATSDWGRDSRSQETQYF	TGTGCCACCAGTGACTGGGGGAGGGACAGTCGTTCCCAAGAGACCCAGTACTTC
once	TRBV11-2	-	TRBJ1-6	CASSSVGQGYSPLHF	TGTGCCAGCAGCTCGGTTGGGCAGGGTTATTCACCCCTCCACTTT
-	TRBV29-1	TRBD1	TRBJ2-7	CSVEEQGSSYEQYF	TGCAGCGTTGAAGAACAGGGGTCCTCCTACGAGCAGTACTTC
-	TRBV29-1	TRBD1	TRBJ2-1	CSVGADSTGGPSGGMVF	TGCAGCGTTGGGGCCGATTCGACAGGGGGGCCATCTGGGGGAATGGTCTTC
many	TRBV5-6	TRBD1	TRBJ1-2	CASSLGGQNYGYTF	TGTGCCAGCAGCTTGGGGGGACAGAACTATGGCTACACCTTC
-	TRBV28	-	TRBJ2-6	CASSLSAPRGSGANVLTF	TGTGCCAGCAGTTTATCGGCACCCCGGGGCTCTGGGGCCAACGTCCTGACTTTC
-	TRBV10-1	-	TRBJ1-5	CASSRGRDNQPQHF	TGCGCCAGCAGTCGGGGGAGAGATAATCAGCCCCAGCATTTT
-	TRBV7-9	-	TRBJ2-5	CASSLGPGETQYF	TGTGCCAGCAGCTTAGGGCCGGGGGAGACCCAGTACTTC
-	TRBV12-3/TRBV12-4	-	TRBJ2-2	CASSTANVRGNTGELFF	TGTGCCAGCAGCACCGCGAATGTCAGGGGAAACACCGGGGAGCTGTTTTTT
many	TRBV29-1	-	TRBJ2-5	CSVEDTGSTETQYF	TGCAGCGTTGAAGATACAGGGTCGACTGAGACCCAGTACTTC
many	TRBV15	-	TRBJ2-1	CATSDPGSVYNEQFF	TGTGCCACCAGCGATCCGGGATCCGTCTACAATGAGCAGTTCTTC